The rows below give T cell receptor beta chains drawn from one sample of a study of T-cell memory formation after mild COVID-19. MiXCR, run by TCRdb on the 5' RACE reads, gives a single entry per CDR3 protein. This sample has under 700,000 distinct CDR3 sequences, with about a fifth found just once. The sequenced sample consisted of PBMCs or a T cell subset sorted from them (not recorded which). Every receptor here comes from an adult woman who had mild COVID-19 (a few samples of this study predate the infection). Cell type and time point are not known. CDR3s include the opening cysteine and the closing phenylalanine or tryptophan. The D gene is left open where the match is weak. Clone size is not always given. Where it is, it says once, few, many or a class for expanded clones.

V gene	J gene	clone size	D gene	CDR3 DNA	CDR3 protein
TRBV5-1	TRBJ2-1	.	TRBD1	TGCGCCAGCGACAGGGGTAACTACAATGAGCAGTTCTTC	CASDRGNYNEQFF
TRBV12-3/TRBV12-4	TRBJ2-7	few	.	TGTGCCAGCAGGGTGGACGGCTCCTACGAGCAGTACTTC	CASRVDGSYEQYF
TRBV2	TRBJ1-2	few	TRBD1	TGTGCCAGCAGTGAAGCCTCCAAACAGGGGGCAGACGGCTACACCTTC	CASSEASKQGADGYTF
TRBV6-2/TRBV6-3	TRBJ2-3	.	TRBD1	TGTGCCAGCAGTACCCGGGGACAGGGCACAGATACGCAGTATTTT	CASSTRGQGTDTQYF
TRBV7-6	TRBJ2-2	.	TRBD2	TGTGCCAGCAGCTTATCGACTAGCATTGCCGGGGAGCTGTTTTTT	CASSLSTSIAGELFF
TRBV5-5	TRBJ2-1	.	TRBD2	TGTGCCAGCAGCTCATCCGGGACTAGTAACGATGAGCAGTTCTTC	CASSSSGTSNDEQFF
TRBV7-9	TRBJ2-1	.	TRBD2	TGTGCCAGCAGCTTAGTGTCATCCTGGACTAGCGGGAGCTACAATGAGCAGTTCTTC	CASSLVSSWTSGSYNEQFF
TRBV4-3	TRBJ2-2	once	.	TGCGCCAGCAGCCCAGGGGTTGGGGGGGAGCTGTTTTTT	CASSPGVGGELFF
TRBV5-4	TRBJ2-1	few	.	TGTGCCAGCAGCTTTGGGGCTGGGCGTACGAATGAGCAGTTCTTC	CASSFGAGRTNEQFF
TRBV29-1	TRBJ2-1	many	.	TGCAGCGTTGAAGAACAGGTTGAGCAGTTCTTC	CSVEEQVEQFF
TRBV30	TRBJ2-3	.	TRBD1	TGTGCCTGGAGTAGGGACAGGGGGCTCAATACGCAGTATTTT	CAWSRDRGLNTQYF
TRBV5-1	TRBJ2-7	.	.	TGCGCCAGCAGCCCCACTAGTGCCTCCTACGAGCAGTACTTC	CASSPTSASYEQYF
TRBV4-3	TRBJ1-2	few	TRBD1	TGCGCCAGCAGCCAAGGTTATCGACAGGGCAAGGAGGGCTACACCTTC	CASSQGYRQGKEGYTF
TRBV7-3	TRBJ2-1	few	TRBD2	TGTGCCAGCAGCCCCTGGGGGGGTCGGGACAATGAGCAGTTCTTC	CASSPWGGRDNEQFF
TRBV27	TRBJ2-2	few	.	TGTGCCAGCACCGAACGGGGCGTCACCGGGGAGCTGTTTTTT	CASTERGVTGELFF
TRBV5-1	TRBJ2-5	.	.	TGCGCCAGCAGCTCATGGGGCAAGGTTCAAGAGACCCAGTACTTC	CASSSWGKVQETQYF
TRBV30	TRBJ2-3	.	.	TGTGCCTGGATTCAAGCAGGGAGCGATACGCAGTATTTT	CAWIQAGSDTQYF
TRBV10-3	TRBJ2-1	.	TRBD1	TGTGCCATCAGTGAGCCGGGACGACAGGGGTCCTACAATGAGCAGTTCTTC	CAISEPGRQGSYNEQFF
TRBV27	TRBJ2-7	.	TRBD2	TGTGCCAGCAGTTGGGGGGGGTACGGTAACGAGCAGTACTTC	CASSWGGYGNEQYF
TRBV10-3	TRBJ1-1	many	.	TGTGCCATCAGTGAGTCACGGAGGTTCACTGAAGCTTTCTTT	CAISESRRFTEAFF
TRBV19	TRBJ2-5	.	TRBD1	TGTGCCAGTAGTCAGGGGGCGAGGGACCAGTACTTC	CASSQGARDQYF
TRBV5-5	TRBJ2-7	few	TRBD1	TGTGCCAGCAGCTTTGGACAGGGGCCGTTCTACGAGCAGTACTTC	CASSFGQGPFYEQYF
TRBV7-9	TRBJ2-4	.	.	TGTGCCAGCAGCTCCACAGGGTCTCCGGCCAAAAACATTCAGTACTTC	CASSSTGSPAKNIQYF
TRBV24-1	TRBJ2-2	few	.	TGTGCCACCAGTGATCCGCTTTTGGACGGGCCCGGGGAGCTGTTTTTT	CATSDPLLDGPGELFF
TRBV27	TRBJ2-4	few	.	TGTGCCAGCAGTTTTTCAGGGGCTGGCGCCAAAAACATTCAGTACTTC	CASSFSGAGAKNIQYF
TRBV20-1	TRBJ2-3	few	TRBD2	TGCAGTGCTACCCTTGGACTAGCGGGGATTAGCACAGATACGCAGTATTTT	CSATLGLAGISTDTQYF
TRBV28	TRBJ1-2	.	.	TGTGCCAGCAGATCGAGCGACACTGGGGGCTACACCTTC	CASRSSDTGGYTF